This entry lists 12 T cell receptor beta chains sequenced from one sample in a study of post-analysis software for immune sequencing data. Study-level points and caveats: TRBV5-6, TRBV5-1 and TRBV20-1 belonged to a set of about 5 TRBV segments that were more frequent in patients than controls.

cDNA libraries of TCR beta carried unique molecular identifiers. TCRdb re-analysed the PCR reads in MiXCR, keeping a single row per CDR3 protein. The data show some 500,000 distinct CDR3 sequences, approximately 45% seen once. These receptors lack a known antigen. Sample: blood. Every receptor here comes from a girl between 5 and 17 years old with multiple sclerosis.

This clonotype was recorded at least ten times. For the CDR3, the DNA is TGCAGTGCCCGCCCGGGACAGATATTCCAAGAGACCCAGTACTTC. It is translated as CSARPGQIFQETQYF. The chain uses TRBV20-1 and TRBJ2-5; 7 bases are a match to TRBD1. CDR1 is DFQATT and CDR2 is SNEGSKA in the germline V gene (reference sequence). The CDR3 runs 15 residues. V was clipped by 6 bases and J by 1 base; unmatched bases: 11.

The rearrangement links TRBV5-1 to TRBJ2-4; D is perhaps TRBD2 (5 bases). V lost 5 bases, J lost 0 bases, and 12 bases lay in between. The CDR3 has 15 residues. From germline, CDR1 is SGHRS and CDR2 YFSETQ. The CDR3 nucleotides are TGCGCCAGCAGTAGAGATGGACTAGCCAAAAACATTCAGTACTTC. Translating it yields CASSRDGLAKNIQYF. The full variable domain, in which reference TRBV5-1 and TRBJ2-4 provide the parts outside the CDR3, is KAGVTQTPRYLIKTRGQQVTLSCSPISGHRSVSWYQQTPGQGLQFLFEYFSETQRNKGNFPGRFSGRQFSNSRSEMNVSTLELGDSALYLCASSRDGLAKNIQYFGAGTRLSVL.

The chain uses TRBV28 and TRBJ2-1; 13 bases line up with TRBD2. After removal of 5 bases from V and 9 bases from J, the junction contained 4 bases not matched to a gene. The CDR3 has 14 residues. Germline V CDR1 and CDR2: MDHEN, SYDVKM. CDR3 DNA: TGTGCCAGCAGTCCCGGACTAGCGGGAGTTGAGCAGTTCTTC. Residues: CASSPGLAGVEQFF.

This clonotype appeared a few times. J is TRBJ2-3 and V is TRBV9; 7 nucleotides align to TRBD2. Germline CDR1 is SGDLS and CDR2 is YYNGEE. V lost 0 bases and J lost 0; bases outside the gene matches: 4. The CDR3 covers 16 residues. The CDR3 sequence: CASSVDSGLSTDTQYF. In DNA, the CDR3 is TGTGCCAGCAGCGTAGATAGCGGGTTGAGCACAGATACGCAGTATTTT.

The V call is TRBV7-9, the J call TRBJ1-4, with TRBD1 matching 9 bases. Germline values: CDR1 SEHNR, CDR2 FQNEAQ (reference sequence). The CDR3 totals 15 residues. V shed 1 base and J 7 bases; nucleotides not matched to a gene: 4. The chain's CDR3 is CASSLGDREAEKLFF. The DNA for the CDR3 is TGTGCCAGCAGCTTAGGGGACAGGGAGGCTGAAAAACTGTTTTTT.

Only a few counts were recorded for this clonotype. The rearrangement joins TRBV7-2 to TRBJ2-5; D call uncertain. Germline CDR1 and CDR2: SGHTA and FQGNSA. V was cut by 2 bases and J by 4 bases, with 11 bases left in between. The CDR3 is 14 amino acids. The CDR3 is CASSLRLDTETQYF. In DNA, the CDR3 is TGTGCCAGCAGCTTACGCCTGGATACAGAGACCCAGTACTTC.

There are a few counts of this clonotype. The chain has TRBV5-1 and TRBJ2-3; 7 bases map to TRBD2. J lost 3 bases, V lost 6 bases, and 4 bases had no gene match. Per germline, CDR1 SGHRS and CDR2 YFSETQ. The CDR3 is 13 amino acids. CDR3 loop: CASTAGVTDTQYF. In DNA form, the CDR3 reads TGCGCCAGCACGGCGGGAGTAACAGATACGCAGTATTTT.

This clonotype has more than one count but fewer than ten. CDR3 sequence: CASRLGGSYEQYF. As DNA, the CDR3 is TGTGCCAGCAGGCTTGGTGGGTCCTACGAGCAGTACTTC. This chain links TRBV28 with TRBJ2-7; D not certain. Per germline, CDR1 MDHEN and CDR2 SYDVKM. Trimming removed 6 bases from V and 1 base from J, with 10 bases in between. The CDR3 is 13 amino acids.

This clonotype was seen more than once but under ten times. The rearrangement joins TRBV11-3 to TRBJ2-1; perhaps TRBD2 as D (6 bases). V was shortened by 6 bases and J by 5 bases, with 11 bases between the two germline ends. Germline V CDR1 and CDR2: SGHNT, YENEEA. The CDR3 has 13 amino acids. In DNA, the CDR3 is TGTGCCAGCAGTTTGACTAGGAACAATGAGCAGTTCTTC. Translating it yields CASSLTRNNEQFF.

This clonotype was counted between two and nine times. The chain combines TRBV15 with TRBJ1-2; D unclear. CDR1 and CDR2 from the germline V gene are LNHNV and YYDKDF (reference sequence). This CDR3 region has 14 residues. The germline V and J ends were trimmed by 0 bases and 4 bases, with 9 bases remaining between them. The CDR3 DNA reads as TGTGCCACCAGCAGAGATGGAAAGACCTATGGCTACACCTTC. Translated: CATSRDGKTYGYTF.

The J gene is TRBJ2-5, the V gene TRBV7-9, with 10 nucleotides matching TRBD2. Germline CDR1 reads SEHNR; CDR2 reads FQNEAQ (reference sequence). V trimming: 5 bases; J trimming: 11 bases; junction bases outside the gene matches: 14. The CDR3 loop spans 15 amino acids. The CDR3 spells CASSPGGLAAREQYF. The CDR3 DNA sequence: TGTGCCAGCAGCCCGGGCGGACTAGCGGCAAGGGAGCAGTACTTC.

This clonotype was detected a few times. The J gene is TRBJ2-1, the V gene TRBV29-1, with D perhaps matching TRBD1 (6 bases). The CDR3 runs to 14 residues. Germline values: CDR1 SQVTM, CDR2 ANQGSEA. V was trimmed by 4 bases and J by 4 bases, leaving 14 bases between them. CDR3 loop: CSVAPGTKYNEQFF. The CDR3 bases are TGCAGCGTTGCCCCCGGGACAAAATACAATGAGCAGTTCTTC.